This is a list of T cell receptor beta chains from one sample in a study of glioma-infiltrating T cells after dendritic cell vaccination. Using immunoSEQ multiplex PCR, the repertoire was profiled, and TCRdb retains in-frame clones only, with some absent. The table lists roughly 100,000 clones, almost 90% of them singletons. The sample in question was blood, obtained after dendritic cell vaccination. These TCRs come from a human donor with glioblastoma. CDR3s include the opening cysteine and the closing phenylalanine or tryptophan. A D gene is named only where the DNA matches it firmly. Expanded clones get a size class; other rows say once, few or many, or leave the size out.

V gene: TRBV4-1
J gene: TRBJ1-2
clone size: NA
D gene: TRBD1
CDR3 protein: CASSQGDRGRGSYGYTF
CDR3 DNA: TGCGCCAGCAGCCAAGGAGACAGGGGGCGCGGTAGCTATGGCTACACCTTC

V gene: TRBV5-4
J gene: TRBJ2-5
clone size: few
D gene: TRBD2
CDR3 protein: CASSLVLAGGIQETQYF
CDR3 DNA: TGTGCCAGCAGCTTGGTACTAGCGGGGGGGATTCAAGAGACCCAGTACTTC

V gene: TRBV9
J gene: TRBJ2-3
clone size: few
D gene: TRBD2
CDR3 protein: CASSRTSNTDTQYF
CDR3 DNA: TGTGCCAGCAGCCGGACTAGCAACACGGATACGCAGTATTTT

V gene: TRBV5-4
J gene: TRBJ2-7
clone size: NA
D gene: TRBD2
CDR3 protein: CASSLGRGGWSYEQYF
CDR3 DNA: TGTGCCAGCAGCTTGGGACGGGGGGGGTGGTCCTACGAGCAGTACTTC

V gene: TRBV7-6
J gene: TRBJ2-3
clone size: few
D gene: TRBD2
CDR3 protein: CASSLGTSGSTDTQYF
CDR3 DNA: TGTGCCAGCAGCTTGGGGACTAGCGGAAGCACAGATACGCAGTATTTT

V gene: TRBV2
J gene: TRBJ2-1
clone size: few
D gene: NA
CDR3 protein: CASHGGNEQFF
CDR3 DNA: TGTGCCAGCCACGGGGGCAATGAGCAGTTCTTC

V gene: TRBV2
J gene: TRBJ1-3
clone size: NA
D gene: NA
CDR3 protein: CASSERGAVNTIYF
CDR3 DNA: TGTGCCAGCAGTGAACGGGGGGCGGTGAACACCATATATTTT

V gene: TRBV29-1
J gene: TRBJ1-4
clone size: NA
D gene: NA
CDR3 protein: CSVAVANEKLFF
CDR3 DNA: TGCAGCGTTGCGGTGGCTAATGAAAAACTGTTTTTT

V gene: TRBV18
J gene: TRBJ1-2
clone size: once
D gene: TRBD1
CDR3 protein: CASSPGQGGSEGYTF
CDR3 DNA: TGTGCCAGCTCACCGGGACAGGGTGGGTCTGAAGGCTACACCTTC

V gene: TRBV30
J gene: TRBJ2-1
clone size: NA
D gene: TRBD2
CDR3 protein: CAWIGIAGVRQFF
CDR3 DNA: TGTGCCTGGATCGGGATAGCGGGAGTTCGGCAGTTCTTC

V gene: TRBV7-9
J gene: TRBJ1-4
clone size: NA
D gene: NA
CDR3 protein: CASSSYRLGNEKLFF
CDR3 DNA: TGTGCCAGCAGCTCCTACAGGTTGGGTAATGAAAAACTGTTTTTT

V gene: TRBV6-5
J gene: TRBJ2-1
clone size: NA
D gene: TRBD2
CDR3 protein: CASSYSLLAGGNEQFF
CDR3 DNA: TGTGCCAGCAGTTACTCGTTGCTAGCGGGGGGAAATGAGCAGTTCTTC

V gene: TRBV5-1
J gene: TRBJ1-1
clone size: NA
D gene: NA
CDR3 protein: CASSSGGEESTEAFF
CDR3 DNA: TGCGCCAGCAGCTCTGGCGGGGAGGAAAGCACTGAAGCTTTCTTT

V gene: TRBV7-2
J gene: TRBJ2-5
clone size: NA
D gene: NA
CDR3 protein: CASSLRRLQETQYF
CDR3 DNA: TGTGCCAGCAGCTTACGGAGGCTCCAAGAGACCCAGTACTTC

V gene: TRBV5-8
J gene: TRBJ1-5
clone size: NA
D gene: TRBD1
CDR3 protein: CASSPRTGGGSNQPQHF
CDR3 DNA: TGTGCCAGCAGCCCAAGGACAGGGGGTGGGAGCAATCAGCCCCAGCATTTT

V gene: TRBV19
J gene: TRBJ2-3
clone size: NA
D gene: TRBD2
CDR3 protein: CASSPTSGGASDTQYF
CDR3 DNA: TGTGCCAGTAGTCCCACTAGCGGGGGGGCCTCAGATACGCAGTATTTT

V gene: TRBV5-1
J gene: TRBJ2-1
clone size: once
D gene: TRBD2
CDR3 protein: CASSLDSGGFGEQFF
CDR3 DNA: TGCGCCAGCAGCTTGGATAGCGGGGGGTTCGGTGAGCAGTTCTTC

V gene: TRBV27
J gene: TRBJ2-7
clone size: NA
D gene: NA
CDR3 protein: CASSGQGSYEQYF
CDR3 DNA: TGTGCCAGCAGTGGGCAGGGCTCCTACGAGCAGTACTTC

V gene: TRBV29-1
J gene: TRBJ2-1
clone size: NA
D gene: TRBD1
CDR3 protein: CSAGDSSYNEQFF
CDR3 DNA: TGCAGCGCTGGGGACAGCTCCTACAATGAGCAGTTCTTC

V gene: TRBV30
J gene: TRBJ1-5
clone size: NA
D gene: NA
CDR3 protein: CAWDTGLGQPQHF
CDR3 DNA: TGTGCCTGGGACACAGGGTTGGGTCAGCCCCAGCATTTT

V gene: TRBV2
J gene: TRBJ1-2
clone size: NA
D gene: TRBD1
CDR3 protein: CASRRTGRAGGYTF
CDR3 DNA: TGTGCCAGCAGGCGGACAGGGCGGGCTGGTGGCTACACCTTC

V gene: TRBV5-1
J gene: TRBJ2-1
clone size: NA
D gene: TRBD2
CDR3 protein: CASRTGLADYNEQFF
CDR3 DNA: TGCGCCAGCAGGACAGGACTAGCGGACTACAATGAGCAGTTCTTC

V gene: TRBV5-5
J gene: TRBJ1-5
clone size: NA
D gene: TRBD1
CDR3 protein: CASSLEGGDQPQHF
CDR3 DNA: TGTGCCAGCAGCTTGGAAGGGGGCGATCAGCCCCAGCATTTT